What follows are 16 T cell receptor beta chains derived from one specimen sequenced in a study of T cells after yellow fever vaccination. One entry per CDR3 protein results from TCRdb running MiXCR on the 5' RACE reads. The data show about 300,000 distinct CDR3 sequences, around 10% seen once. The material sequenced was CD4+ T cells sorted from PBMCs, taken 5 days after the yellow fever booster vaccination. Receptor source: a man between 18 and 35 years old who received the YFV17D yellow fever vaccine.

The chain recombines TRBV7-2 with TRBJ2-3; TRBD2 matches at 14 bases. The germline CDR1 and CDR2 sequences are SGHTA and FQGNSA. Trimming cost V 1 base and J 1 base; bases outside gene matches: 4. The length of the CDR3 is 18 residues. CDR3 residues: CASSLGLAGGWGTDTQYF. CDR3 in DNA: TGTGCCAGCAGCTTAGGACTAGCGGGGGGGTGGGGCACAGATACGCAGTATTTT.

This chain connects TRBV7-2 to TRBJ2-5; D unclear. V was trimmed by 0 bases and J by 5 bases, leaving 10 bases between them. Germline V gene data show CDR1 as SGHTA and CDR2 as FQGNSA. The CDR3 runs to 14 residues. Here the CDR3 DNA reads TGTGCCAGCAGCTTAGCTTCCCTCCCGGAGACCCAGTACTTC. Its protein product is CASSLASLPETQYF.

The chain uses TRBV5-5 and TRBJ2-7, with TRBD1 matching 7 bases. Germline V gene lookup returns CDR1 SGHKS and CDR2 YYEKEE (reference sequence). CDR3 size: 13 residues. Trimming at V came to 1 base and at J to 4 bases, leaving 2 bases not matched to a gene. CDR3 sequence reads: CASSLTGDYEQYV. CDR3 bases: TGTGCCAGCAGCTTGACAGGGGATTACGAGCAGTACGTC.

This chain joins TRBV7-9 and TRBJ1-3; D is unresolved. CDR3 size: 15 residues. Trimming left V 5 bases short and J 2 bases short, with 13 bases between. CDR1 is SEHNR and CDR2 is FQNEAQ in the germline V gene (reference sequence). The CDR3 sequence: CASSPRSAAGNTIYF. Here the CDR3 DNA reads TGTGCCAGCAGCCCTCGATCAGCGGCTGGAAACACCATATATTTT. Complete variable domain (other parts from reference TRBV7-9 and TRBJ1-3): DTGVSQNPRHKITKRGQNVTFRCDPISEHNRLYWYRQTLGQGPEFLTYFQNEAQLEKSRLLSDRFSAERPKGSFSTLEIQRTEQGDSAMYLCASSPRSAAGNTIYFGEGSWLTVV.

A single count supports this clonotype. The chain employs TRBV18 and TRBJ2-7; perhaps TRBD1 as D (5 bases). CDR3 length: 14 residues. Germline CDR1 is KGHSH and CDR2 is LQKENI. Between the trimmed V and J ends, which lost 2 bases and 0 bases, there was a span of 8 bases. The CDR3 coding sequence is TGTGCCAGCTCACCAACTGACAGCTCCTACGAGCAGTACGTC. It encodes CASSPTDSSYEQYV.

This sequence joins TRBV6-6 and TRBJ1-2; no reliable D call. Trimming took 6 bases from V and 8 from J, leaving 16 bases between them. The CDR3 length is 13 residues. In germline, CDR1 is MNHNY, CDR2 SVGAGI (reference sequence). The CDR3 region has the DNA TGTGCCAGCAGCCCGGCCTCGGTTTGGGGCTACACCTTC. It translates to CASSPASVWGYTF.

This clonotype appeared a few times. The CDR3 loop reads CASSEGGSSYNSPLHF. CDR3 coding DNA: TGTGCCAGCAGTGAGGGTGGCAGCTCCTATAATTCACCCCTCCACTTT. This chain connects TRBV25-1 to TRBJ1-6, with D hard to call. The germline V gene has CDR1 MGHDK and CDR2 SYGVNS. The CDR3 spans 16 residues. V was trimmed by 3 bases and J by 0 bases, leaving 9 bases between them.

This clonotype has only a few counts. The chain combines TRBV10-2 with TRBJ2-3; tentative D call: TRBD1 (6 bases). Germline loops: CDR1 WSHSY, CDR2 SAAADI. The CDR3 spans 13 residues. Trimming stripped 7 bases from V and 3 bases from J, with 11 bases between. The CDR3 DNA reads TGCGCCAGCAAGCTACAGGGAACAGATACGCAGTATTTT. The encoded protein is CASKLQGTDTQYF.

This clonotype was counted only a few times. V and J are TRBV7-8 and TRBJ2-1; 9 bases match TRBD1. CDR3 length: 15 amino acids. The J segment lost 5 bases and the V segment lost 5 bases, leaving 7 bases of the junction unmatched. Germline V CDR1 and CDR2: SGHVS, FQNEAQ. CDR3 DNA sequence: TGTGCCAGCAGCCCGCATCGGGACAGGGACAATGAGCAGTTCTTC. It translates to CASSPHRDRDNEQFF.

This clonotype was seen only a few times. The V call is TRBV5-4, the J call TRBJ2-3, with a tentative D call TRBD2 (5 bases). Looked up from germline, CDR1 is SGHNT and CDR2 is YYREEE (reference sequence). The germline V and J ends were trimmed by 2 bases and 6 bases, with 10 bases remaining between them. This CDR3 region has 13 residues. The CDR3 DNA reads TGTGCCAGCAGCTTCGACTCGGGGGATACGCAGTATTTT. Protein sequence: CASSFDSGDTQYF.

This rearrangement joins TRBV6-5 to TRBJ1-4; D unclear. CDR1 MNHEY and CDR2 SVGAGI come from the germline V gene. V lost 0 bases and J 0 bases, leaving 8 bases between the germline ends. This CDR3 comprises 16 residues. The CDR3 nucleotides read TGTGCCAGCAGTTACTCATCCGGGGCAACTAATGAAAAACTGTTTTTT. Its translation is CASSYSSGATNEKLFF.

This clonotype has ten or more counts. This chain connects TRBV7-3 to TRBJ2-2, with TRBD1 as a possible D gene (5 bases). The CDR3 covers 15 residues. Trimming pared 3 bases from V and 1 base from J, leaving 9 bases between. CDR1 and CDR2 (germline): SGHTA, FQGTGA. The CDR3 spells CASSFHGQNTGELFF. DNA for the CDR3: TGTGCCAGCAGCTTTCACGGACAGAACACCGGGGAGCTGTTTTTT.

The V gene is TRBV6-6, the J gene TRBJ1-2; D is unresolved. The CDR3 runs 15 residues. Germline values: CDR1 MNHNY, CDR2 SVGAGI (reference sequence). The V and J ends lost 2 bases and 0 bases respectively, with 10 bases between them. The CDR3 sequence: CASSYGQEANYGYTF. The CDR3 region has the DNA TGTGCCAGCAGTTACGGGCAGGAAGCTAACTATGGCTACACCTTC.

This rearrangement joins TRBV20-1 to TRBJ2-7; 11 bases are a match to TRBD2. The CDR3 has 14 residues. V lost 3 bases to trimming and J lost 2 bases; unmatched junction nucleotides: 3. Germline V gene lookup returns CDR1 DFQATT and CDR2 SNEGSKA (reference sequence). CDR3 sequence (DNA): TGCAGTGCTAGGGGTAGCGGGGGGGCCTACGAGCAGTACGTC. Its translation: CSARGSGGAYEQYV.

This clonotype was recorded a few times. The chain recombines TRBV5-1 with TRBJ2-7, with 11 bases lining up with TRBD2. This CDR3 comprises 14 residues. The J segment lost 3 bases and the V segment lost 3 bases, leaving 2 bases of the junction unmatched. Germline-derived CDR1 and CDR2 are SGHRS and YFSETQ. The chain's CDR3 is CASSSTSGIYEQYF. Here the CDR3 DNA reads TGCGCCAGCAGCTCGACTAGCGGGATCTACGAGCAGTACTTC. Full variable domain (rest looked up from reference TRBV5-1 and TRBJ2-7): KAGVTQTPRYLIKTRGQQVTLSCSPISGHRSVSWYQQTPGQGLQFLFEYFSETQRNKGNFPGRFSGRQFSNSRSEMNVSTLELGDSALYLCASSSTSGIYEQYFGPGTRLTVT.

At least ten counts were recorded for this clonotype. The rearrangement uses TRBV20-1 and TRBJ2-7, with D hard to call. Germline V gives CDR1 DFQATT, CDR2 SNEGSKA (reference sequence). The CDR3 runs to 14 residues. Trimming removed 0 bases at V and 7 bases at J, with 16 bases between. CDR3 DNA: TGCAGTGCTAGAGATGGGCAGGCTGGAAGGGAGCAGTACGTC. This sequence encodes CSARDGQAGREQYV.